This T cell receptor (beta chain) came from a study of OX40 agonist ivuxolimab in advanced cancers. Regarding the research as a whole: Ivuxolimab was a fully human IgG2 agonistic monoclonal antibody targeting the costimulatory receptor OX40 (CD134). Intravenous ivuxolimab was administered to patients every 2 weeks at six dose levels: 0.01, 0.1, 0.3, 1.5, 3 and 10 mg/kg. Prior anti-PD-1, anti-PD-L1 or anti-CTLA-4 therapy was permitted, and checkpoint inhibitors had been received by around 39% of dose-escalation patients. Among the approximately 54 dose-escalation patients, around 19 had hepatocellular carcinoma, around 15 melanoma, 9 renal cell carcinoma and 9 head and neck cancer. A male proportion of around 83% and a mean age of about 60 years, ranging from about 23 to 90, were recorded for the dose-escalation cohort. Partial responses occurred in three dose-escalation patients, of whom one had hepatocellular carcinoma and two had cutaneous melanoma. Peripheral TCRbeta sequencing was intended to test whether TCR sequence diversity was altered and clonal T-cell expansion was caused by ivuxolimab. The paper describes the monotherapy dose-escalation part (N of about 52 patients) of the phase I trial of ivuxolimab.

Genomic DNA was extracted from sorted cells for sequencing of the TCRbeta CDR3 region. TCRbeta CDR3 regions were sequenced using the immunoSEQ Assay. Held by TCRdb, this immuneACCESS table contains in-frame sequences only and omits some clones. Under half of the omission traces to an unresolved V gene where checked; the cause of the rest is unknown. The sample table holds 45,000 to 65,000 clones, of which over 60% were seen once. The ten largest clones take up 6.3% of the sample. Overall study outcomes, separate from this receptor: At doses of 0.1 to 3.0 mg/kg, clonal expansion of both CD4+ and CD8+ blood T cells was observed from baseline to week 6. Low levels of normalized T-cell clonal expansion were also seen in some patients who did not respond. After ivuxolimab, expanded clones were on average more numerous among CD8+ T cells than among CD4+ T cells. The antigen specificity of the clonally expanded peripheral T cells was not determined. In the 0.1-3.0 mg/kg groups, partial responders were among the patients with the lowest normalized peripheral clonal expansion, particularly in CD8+ T cells.

The trial excluded patients who had a history of autoimmune disease or were on systemic immunosuppression. Peripheral blood for TCR sequencing was collected from all dose cohorts at baseline, on cycle 4 day 1, and on cycle 7 day 1. The samples were drawn from a first-in-human, open-label, multicenter phase I dose-escalation trial of ivuxolimab. The trial enrolled adults with locally advanced or metastatic head and neck squamous cell, hepatocellular, melanoma or renal cell carcinoma. Before TCR sequencing, CD4+ T cells and CD8+ T cells from peripheral blood were sorted into separate populations. Worth noting for this clone: No cognate antigen has been identified for it. No much larger clone exists at a distance of one base, and base qualities are not known.

V is trimmed back by 5 bases and J by 0 bases, and the junction contains 8 bases that no gene match accounts for. CDR1 and CDR2, per the germline V gene, are SGHAT and FQNNGV. The CDR3 runs 16 residues from the cysteine to the phenylalanine. Only CDR3 DNA is held: 48 bases, read in frame from base 1. Material: CD4+ or CD8+ T cells sorted from blood, obtained in a trial of the OX40 agonist ivuxolimab. This chain joins TRBV11-2 to TRBJ1-2; the junction holds 8 bases that match TRBD1. This TCR was sampled from an adult with an advanced solid tumor such as melanoma, head and neck, liver or kidney cancer. The DNA sequence reads TGTGCCAGCAGCCCGAGAGGGACAGGACCTAACTATGGCTACACCTTC. This is translated as CASSPRGTGPNYGYTF.